The T cell receptor (beta chain) described here comes from a study of beta chain features in type 1 diabetes. Study-wide results and caveats: It was possible that PCR favored shorter templates, equally so in patients and controls.

This clone was observed a handful of times. The antigen is undetermined. The whole isolated RNA underwent reverse transcription, so sequencing captured expressed TCRB transcripts. Profiling relied on immunoSEQ multiplex PCR, and the TCRdb table lists in-frame clones only, not all of them. The sample lists more than 350,000 clones, about an eighth seen once, with approximately 0.05% in the top ten. CDR1 KGHSH and CDR2 LQKENI come from the germline V gene. With 6 bases removed from V and 1 base from J, the gap between germline ends came to 9 bases. This CDR3 comprises 13 residues. The chain couples TRBV18 to TRBJ1-1; tentatively, D is TRBD1 (6 bases). The receptor's source is a woman between 18 and 29 years old in good health. The sequencing input was naive CD4+ T cells from blood. The CDR3 sequence: CASSQTGNTEAFF. For the CDR3, the DNA is TGTGCCAGCTCGCAGACAGGGAACACTGAAGCTTTCTTT.